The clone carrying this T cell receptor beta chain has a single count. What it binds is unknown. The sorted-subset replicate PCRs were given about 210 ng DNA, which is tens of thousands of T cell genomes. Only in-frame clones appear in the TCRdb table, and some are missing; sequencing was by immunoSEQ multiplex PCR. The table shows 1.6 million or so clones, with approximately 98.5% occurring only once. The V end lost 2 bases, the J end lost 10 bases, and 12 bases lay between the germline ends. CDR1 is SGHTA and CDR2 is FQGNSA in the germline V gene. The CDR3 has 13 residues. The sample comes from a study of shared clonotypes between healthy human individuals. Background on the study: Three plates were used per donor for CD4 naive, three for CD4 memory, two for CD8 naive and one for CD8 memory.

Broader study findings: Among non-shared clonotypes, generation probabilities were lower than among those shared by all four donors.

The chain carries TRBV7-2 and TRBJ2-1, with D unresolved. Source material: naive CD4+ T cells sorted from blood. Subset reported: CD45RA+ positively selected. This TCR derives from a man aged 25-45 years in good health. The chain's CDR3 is CASSLTNVGEQFF. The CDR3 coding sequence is TGTGCCAGCAGCTTAACCAACGTGGGCGAGCAGTTCTTC.